The rows below give T cell receptor beta chains drawn from one sample of a study of technical replicates of blood from a few donors. Method: immunoSEQ multiplex PCR; TCRdb's copy keeps in-frame clones and lacks some. The data show tens of thousands of clones, with around 94% seen just once and 0.3% to 0.4% held by the top ten. The sample consisted of T cells isolated from PBMCs. These receptors all stem from a human donor in good health. CDR3s include the opening cysteine and the closing phenylalanine or tryptophan. A D gene is named only where the DNA matches it firmly. The size of a clone is reported for some rows only, either as once, few or many, or as a class for expanded clones.

clone size	V gene	D gene	J gene	CDR3 protein	CDR3 DNA
NA	TRBV28	TRBD1	TRBJ2-7	CASSLQGAYEQYF	TGTGCCAGCAGTTTACAGGGGGCCTACGAGCAGTACTTC
once	TRBV19	TRBD2	TRBJ2-5	CASSRIRTSGEQETQYF	TGTGCCAGTAGCCGGATACGGACTAGCGGAGAACAAGAGACCCAGTACTTC
NA	TRBV10-2	NA	TRBJ2-7	CASSLEEQYF	TGCGCCAGCAGCCTCGAGGAGCAGTACTTC
few	TRBV7-2	TRBD2	TRBJ2-3	CASSLTSGSYTDTQYF	TGTGCCAGCAGCTTAACTAGCGGGAGTTACACAGATACGCAGTATTTT
NA	TRBV5-6	NA	TRBJ1-2	CASSFSYGYTF	TGTGCCAGCAGCTTTTCTTATGGCTACACCTTC
NA	TRBV30	NA	TRBJ1-5	CAWSNGHHQPQHF	TGTGCCTGGAGCAACGGTCATCATCAGCCCCAGCATTTT
NA	TRBV7-2	TRBD1	TRBJ1-1	CASSFGTGPTEAFF	TGTGCCAGCAGCTTTGGGACAGGGCCCACTGAAGCTTTCTTT
NA	TRBV7-3	NA	TRBJ1-3	CASSPDSLGNTIYF	TGTGCCAGCAGCCCGGACAGCCTAGGAAACACCATATATTTT
NA	TRBV9	NA	TRBJ2-5	CASSVAYQETQYF	TGTGCCAGCAGCGTAGCCTACCAAGAGACCCAGTACTTC
NA	TRBV7-8	TRBD1	TRBJ2-1	CASSLGGQGNEQFF	TGTGCCAGCAGCTTAGGCGGACAGGGCAATGAGCAGTTCTTC
once	TRBV10-3	TRBD1	TRBJ1-3	CAISPFSGQPFSGNTIYF	TGTGCCATCAGTCCATTCTCGGGACAGCCATTCTCTGGAAACACCATATATTTT
NA	TRBV2	NA	TRBJ2-7	CANRDTSYEQYF	TGTGCCAACCGGGACACCTCCTACGAGCAGTACTTC
NA	TRBV7-2	TRBD1	TRBJ2-6	CASSSHRDRNGANVLTF	TGTGCCAGCAGCTCACACCGGGACAGGAATGGGGCCAACGTCCTGACTTTC
NA	TRBV7-3	TRBD1	TRBJ2-3	CASSWTGGTDTQYF	TGTGCCAGCAGCTGGACAGGGGGCACAGATACGCAGTATTTT
NA	TRBV19	NA	TRBJ1-2	CASSTGDYGYTF	TGTGCCAGTAGTACGGGGGACTATGGCTACACCTTC
once	TRBV7-2	NA	TRBJ2-1	CASAVVRDSYNEQFF	TGTGCCAGCGCAGTTGTGCGGGACTCCTACAATGAGCAGTTCTTC
NA	TRBV6-5	TRBD2	TRBJ2-1	CASSSTSGRINEQFF	TGTGCCAGCAGTTCGACTAGCGGGAGGATCAATGAGCAGTTCTTC
once	TRBV30	TRBD2	TRBJ2-1	CAWSVAGGFFNEQFF	TGTGCCTGGAGTGTAGCGGGAGGGTTCTTCAATGAGCAGTTCTTC
NA	TRBV4-1	NA	TRBJ2-5	CASSQRSAETQYF	TGCGCCAGCAGCCAAAGATCAGCGGAGACCCAGTACTTC
NA	TRBV7-3	TRBD2	TRBJ2-7	CASSYSGRFYEQYF	TGTGCCAGCAGCTATAGCGGGAGGTTCTACGAGCAGTACTTC
NA	TRBV19	NA	TRBJ2-7	CASRRETGTYEQYF	TGTGCCAGTCGGAGAGAAACAGGGACCTACGAGCAGTACTTC
NA	TRBV19	TRBD1	TRBJ1-3	CASSVRDRGGNTIYF	TGTGCCAGTAGTGTCCGGGACAGGGGTGGAAACACCATATATTTT
NA	TRBV29-1	TRBD2	TRBJ2-7	CSGLAGEDEQYF	TGCAGCGGACTAGCGGGAGAGGATGAGCAGTACTTC
NA	TRBV5-1	TRBD1	TRBJ2-2	CASSWDRAGGELFF	TGCGCCAGCAGCTGGGACAGGGCGGGCGGGGAGCTGTTTTTT
NA	TRBV1	NA	TRBJ2-3	CTSSLTSGSTDTQYF	TGCACCAGCAGCCTTACTAGCGGGAGCACAGATACGCAGTATTTT
NA	TRBV12-5	TRBD1	TRBJ1-1	CASGLRTGGYTEAFF	TGTGCTAGTGGCCTCCGTACAGGGGGCTACACTGAAGCTTTCTTT
NA	TRBV5-4	NA	TRBJ2-2	CASSAGPGKLFF	TGTGCCAGCAGCGCCGGTCCAGGGAAGCTGTTTTTT
NA	TRBV19	TRBD2	TRBJ2-3	CASSMGTSGSMADTQYF	TGTGCCAGTAGTATGGGGACTAGCGGGAGTATGGCAGATACGCAGTATTTT
NA	TRBV5-4	NA	TRBJ1-2	CASSFSRDMNYGYTF	TGTGCCAGCAGCTTTAGCAGAGATATGAACTATGGCTACACCTTC
NA	TRBV28	NA	TRBJ2-7	CASSLPQGYEQYF	TGTGCCAGCAGTTTACCTCAGGGGTACGAGCAGTACTTC
NA	TRBV28	NA	TRBJ1-5	CASSFISYSNQPQHF	TGTGCCAGCAGTTTCATCAGTTATAGCAATCAGCCCCAGCATTTT
NA	TRBV7-9	NA	TRBJ2-7	CASRQRRAEPTYEQYF	TGTGCCAGCAGACAACGTAGAGCGGAGCCCACCTACGAGCAGTACTTC
once	TRBV7-9	NA	TRBJ2-7	CASSLTLRQAEQYF	TGTGCCAGCAGCTTAACTTTAAGACAGGCGGAGCAGTACTTC
few	TRBV12-5	TRBD2	TRBJ2-1	CASGSNSGSSYNEQFF	TGTGCTAGTGGTTCTAACAGCGGGAGCTCCTACAATGAGCAGTTCTTC
NA	TRBV2	NA	TRBJ1-2	CASSAPHRAGYGYTF	TGTGCCAGCAGTGCTCCCCACAGGGCCGGGTATGGCTACACCTTC
NA	TRBV29-1	NA	TRBJ2-7	CSVEQGMGYEQYF	TGCAGCGTTGAACAGGGGATGGGCTACGAGCAGTACTTC
NA	TRBV30	NA	TRBJ1-5	CAWSVLGDQPQHF	TGTGCCTGGAGTGTCTTAGGAGATCAGCCCCAGCATTTT
NA	TRBV7-2	NA	TRBJ2-3	CASSLRILADTQYF	TGTGCCAGCAGCTTAAGGATTCTAGCAGATACGCAGTATTTT
NA	TRBV11-3	TRBD1	TRBJ2-2	CASTVGDRLRTGELFF	TGTGCCAGCACCGTAGGGGACAGGTTGAGAACCGGGGAGCTGTTTTTT
once	TRBV11-2	TRBD2	TRBJ2-7	CASSRLPKQSGMTYEQYF	TGTGCCAGCAGTCGCCTCCCTAAACAGAGCGGGATGACCTACGAGCAGTACTTC
NA	TRBV30	NA	TRBJ2-7	CAWSSGLYEQYF	TGTGCCTGGAGCTCCGGGTTATACGAGCAGTACTTC
NA	TRBV25-1	NA	TRBJ2-1	CASGTEQFF	TGTGCCAGCGGGACAGAGCAGTTCTTC